This T cell receptor (beta chain) was profiled in a study of shared clonotypes between healthy human individuals. The study, taken as a whole, reports: When compared with the clonotypes that were shared by all four sorted-subset donors, the non-shared clonotypes turned out to have lower generation probabilities.

CD45RO-negative, CCR7-selected cells formed the naive CD8 fraction, which excluded terminally differentiated effector memory CD45RA+ cells. Germline lookup yields CDR1 SGDLS and CDR2 YYNGEE. Trimming at V came to 3 bases and at J to 7 bases, leaving 6 bases not matched to a gene. The CDR3 is 14 amino acids. Note on this clone: Its antigen is not known.

Produced via immunoSEQ multiplex PCR; TCRdb's table is partial and in-frame only. This table has about 680,000 clones, about 90% appearing once. This receptor was identified in a man younger than 40 in good health. What was sequenced was naive CD8+ T cells sorted from blood. The rearrangement links TRBV9 to TRBJ1-1; 10 bases map to TRBD1. The CDR3 loop reads CASSAWTGGNEAFF. CDR3 coding DNA: TGTGCCAGCAGCGCGTGGACAGGGGGAAATGAAGCTTTCTTT.